A single T cell receptor (beta chain) is shown here with its context. This sample was taken from a study of technical replicates of blood from several donors. The method was immunoSEQ multiplex PCR; TCRdb's version includes in-frame clones alone and lacks a portion of them. The table shows about 76,000 clones, with approximately 96% occurring only once. This clonotype was sampled from a human donor in good health. Sample: T cells isolated from PBMCs.

CDR3 in DNA: TGTGCCAGCAGCCCTAGCCGGGAGATTTACGAGCAGTACTTC. It specifies CASSPSREIYEQYF. V and J are TRBV5-4 and TRBJ2-7, with TRBD2 as a possible D gene (6 bases). This CDR3 spans 14 amino acids. The V end lost 4 bases, the J end lost 4 bases, and 15 bases lay between the germline ends. The germline CDR1 and CDR2 sequences are SGHNT and YYREEE (reference sequence).